This TCR beta chain comes out of a study of blood T cell repertoires in COVID-19. For the study at large: Material from acute and convalescent COVID-19 was sourced from the United States, Italy and Spain. T cells, B-cell-depleted T cells, or PBMCs supplied cDNA or gDNA.

As processed by the authors: Amplification of reference gene primers was used by the study to estimate nucleated cell counts. This table comes from immunoSEQ multiplex PCR, and its TCRdb copy is limited to in-frame clones, with some not included. V, J and clone size were drawn from that table, and D and trimming were deduced from the DNA. The sample holds over 25,000 clones, 85% seen once. Germline CDR1 SNHLY, CDR2 FYNNEI. Unmatched junction bases numbered 9, after V lost 4 bases and J lost 7 bases. CDR3 length: 15 residues. The receptor comes from a human donor in a cohort sampled during active COVID-19. The chain recombines TRBV2 with TRBJ1-5; TRBD1 aligns across 8 bases. The sequencing input was peripheral blood. The CDR3 spells CASSVRQGIGQPQHF. The CDR3 DNA is TGTGCCAGCAGTGTACGACAGGGGATCGGGCAGCCCCAGCATTTT.